This TCR beta chain is from a study of cytomegalovirus exposure and HLA in healthy donors. Broader study findings: The authors considered a cluster of highly shared sequence variants likely to be a sequencing artifact. Researchers left out some V segments, among them TRBV6-2 and TRBV6-3, as indistinguishable. About 90% or about 30% of the time was how often most TCR beta V segments were productive, according to an earlier analysis.

Among the donors, all were healthy bone marrow donors. Use of 60 Vbeta and 13 Jbeta primers characterized the PCR. Method: immunoSEQ multiplex PCR; TCRdb's copy keeps in-frame clones and lacks some. The data show some 100,000 clones, roughly 78% seen once. CDR1 and CDR2 (germline): SEHNR, FQNEAQ (reference sequence). This CDR3 contains 14 residues. Trimming removed 5 bases from V and 4 bases from J, with 13 bases in between. As for this clone: The antigen is not known.

The sample comprised PBMCs. The TCR sequence derives from a middle-aged woman in good health and CMV-seropositive. V and J are TRBV7-9 and TRBJ2-3, with D perhaps matching TRBD1 (5 bases). The CDR3 DNA reads as TGTGCCAGCAGCAATTCAGGGTCCGCAGATACGCAGTATTTT. Translated: CASSNSGSADTQYF.